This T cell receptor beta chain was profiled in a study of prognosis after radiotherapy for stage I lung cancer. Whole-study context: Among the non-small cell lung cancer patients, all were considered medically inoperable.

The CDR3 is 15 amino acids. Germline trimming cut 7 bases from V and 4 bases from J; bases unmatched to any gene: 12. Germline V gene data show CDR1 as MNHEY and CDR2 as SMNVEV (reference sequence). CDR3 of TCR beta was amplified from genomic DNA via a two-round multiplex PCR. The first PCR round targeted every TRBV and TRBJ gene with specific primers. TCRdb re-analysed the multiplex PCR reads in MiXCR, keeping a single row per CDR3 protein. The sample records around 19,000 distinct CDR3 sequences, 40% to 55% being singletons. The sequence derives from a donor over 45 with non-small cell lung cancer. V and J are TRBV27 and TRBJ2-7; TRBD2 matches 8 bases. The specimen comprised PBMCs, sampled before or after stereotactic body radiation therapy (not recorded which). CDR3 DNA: TGTGCCAGCATTGTATCCGGGGGGGTGGGTTACGAGCAGTACTTC. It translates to CASIVSGGVGYEQYF.